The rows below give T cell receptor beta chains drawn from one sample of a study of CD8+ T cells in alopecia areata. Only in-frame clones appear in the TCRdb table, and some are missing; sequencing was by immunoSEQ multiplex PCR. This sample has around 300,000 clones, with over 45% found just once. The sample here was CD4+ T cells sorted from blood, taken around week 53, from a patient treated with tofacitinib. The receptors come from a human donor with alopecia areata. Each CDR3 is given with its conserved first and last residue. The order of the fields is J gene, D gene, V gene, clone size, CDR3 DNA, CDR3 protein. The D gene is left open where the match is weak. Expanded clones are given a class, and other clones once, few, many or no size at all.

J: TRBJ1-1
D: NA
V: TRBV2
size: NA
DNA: TGTGCCAGCAGTGGCACGCCCCAGGCTGAAGCTTTCTTT
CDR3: CASSGTPQAEAFF

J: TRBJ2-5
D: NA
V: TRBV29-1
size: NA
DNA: TGCAGCGTTTCGACCCCGGGAGGGACAGGGAAACAAGAGACCCAGTACTTC
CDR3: CSVSTPGGTGKQETQYF

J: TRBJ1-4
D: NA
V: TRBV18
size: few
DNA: TGTGCCAGCTCACCATCAGGGGCCGGTGAAAAACTGTTTTTT
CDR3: CASSPSGAGEKLFF

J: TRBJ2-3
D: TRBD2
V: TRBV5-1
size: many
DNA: TGCGCCAGCAGTTCCTCCGGGACTAGCGGCATACTCACAGATACGCAGTATTTT
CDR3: CASSSSGTSGILTDTQYF

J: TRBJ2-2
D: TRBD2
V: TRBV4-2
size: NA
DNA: TGTGCCAGCAGCCAAAGTACTAGCGGAGTGAACACCGGGGAGCTGTTTTTT
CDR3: CASSQSTSGVNTGELFF

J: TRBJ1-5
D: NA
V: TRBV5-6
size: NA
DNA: TGTGCCAGCAGCTCAACCAGACACCTATCTAGCAATCAGCCCCAGCATTTT
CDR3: CASSSTRHLSSNQPQHF

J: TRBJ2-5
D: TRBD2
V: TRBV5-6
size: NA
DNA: TGTGCCAGCAGTCGGACTAGCGGGGTGGGGTACCAAGAGACCCAGTACTTC
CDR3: CASSRTSGVGYQETQYF

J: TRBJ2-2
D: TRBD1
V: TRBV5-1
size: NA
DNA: TGCGCCAGCAGCTTCGGACAGGCTAACACCGGGGAGCTGTTTTTT
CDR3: CASSFGQANTGELFF

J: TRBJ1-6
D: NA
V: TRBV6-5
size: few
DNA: TGTGCCAGCAGTAACTGGGGCGGGAGTTCACCCCTCCACTTT
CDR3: CASSNWGGSSPLHF

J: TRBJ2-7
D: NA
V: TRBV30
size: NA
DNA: TGTGCCTGGAGTCCCCACGGGGGTGACGAGCAGTACTTC
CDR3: CAWSPHGGDEQYF

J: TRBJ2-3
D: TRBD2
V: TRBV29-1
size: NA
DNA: TGCAGCGTTCTAGCGGAGACCCATACGCAGTATTTT
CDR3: CSVLAETHTQYF

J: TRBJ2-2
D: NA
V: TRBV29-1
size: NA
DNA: TGCAGCGTTGAGGCGGGCGCCGGGGAGCTGTTTTTT
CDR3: CSVEAGAGELFF

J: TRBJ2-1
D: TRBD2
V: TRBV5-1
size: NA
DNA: TGCGCCAGCGGCGGGACTAGCGGGGGGACTAGCGATGAGCAGTTCTTC
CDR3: CASGGTSGGTSDEQFF

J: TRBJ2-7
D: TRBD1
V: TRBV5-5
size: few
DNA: TGTGCCAGCAGCGCAACAGGGGACTACGAGCAGTACTTC
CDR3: CASSATGDYEQYF

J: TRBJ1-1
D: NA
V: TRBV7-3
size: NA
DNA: TGTGCCAGCAGCTCAACACGGAACACTGAAGCTTTCTTT
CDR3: CASSSTRNTEAFF

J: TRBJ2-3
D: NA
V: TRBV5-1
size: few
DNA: TGCGCCAGCAGCAATTGGGGGCGGGATACGCAGTATTTT
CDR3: CASSNWGRDTQYF

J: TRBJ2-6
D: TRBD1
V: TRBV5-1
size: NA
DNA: TGCGCCAGCAGGGACAGGGGTTCTGGGGCCAACGTCCTGACTTTC
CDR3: CASRDRGSGANVLTF

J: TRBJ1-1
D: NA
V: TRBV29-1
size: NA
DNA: TGCAGCGTTGAAGGGAACACTGAAGCTTTCTTT
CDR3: CSVEGNTEAFF

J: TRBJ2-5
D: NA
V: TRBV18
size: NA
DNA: TGTGCCAGCTCAAAAGGGGAGGAGACCCAGTACTTC
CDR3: CASSKGEETQYF

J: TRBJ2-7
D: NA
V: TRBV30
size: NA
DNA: TGTGCCTGGAGTGTAGGGAGAATCCAATTC
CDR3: CAWSVGRIQF

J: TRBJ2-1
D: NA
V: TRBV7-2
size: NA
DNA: TGTGCCAGCAGCCCTCTGTTATACAATGAGCAGTTCTTC
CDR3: CASSPLLYNEQFF

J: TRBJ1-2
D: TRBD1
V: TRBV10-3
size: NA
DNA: TGTGCCATCTCAAAGGGACAGAGTGGCTACACCTTC
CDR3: CAISKGQSGYTF

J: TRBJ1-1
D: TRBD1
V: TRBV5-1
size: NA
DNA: TGCGCCACCTCCCGGGGCAGGGGGCTTAACACTGAAGCTTTCTTT
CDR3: CATSRGRGLNTEAFF

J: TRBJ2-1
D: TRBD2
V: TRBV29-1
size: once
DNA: TGCAGCGTTGTTCTACTAGCGGGGGGCTCCTACAATGAGCAGTTCTTC
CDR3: CSVVLLAGGSYNEQFF

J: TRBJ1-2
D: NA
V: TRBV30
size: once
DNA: TGTGCCTTGATGGGCTATGGCTACACCTTC
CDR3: CALMGYGYTF

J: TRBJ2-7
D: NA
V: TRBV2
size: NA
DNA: TGTGCCAGCAGTACTACACGCTACGAGCAGTACTTC
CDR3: CASSTTRYEQYF

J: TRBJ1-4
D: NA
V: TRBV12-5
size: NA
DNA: TGTGCTAGTGGCCCGGGCAGAGGCGAAAAACTGTTTTTT
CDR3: CASGPGRGEKLFF

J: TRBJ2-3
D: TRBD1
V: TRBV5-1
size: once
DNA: TGCGCCAGCAGCATGATCGGGACAGGTAGCACAGATACGCAGTATTTT
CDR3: CASSMIGTGSTDTQYF

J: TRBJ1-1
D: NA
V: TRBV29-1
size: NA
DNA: TGCAGCGTTGTAAGGAACACTGAAGCTTTCTTT
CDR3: CSVVRNTEAFF

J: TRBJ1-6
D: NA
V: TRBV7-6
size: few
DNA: TGTGCCAGCAGCTTGTCGGGGGTCAATTCACCCCTCCACTTT
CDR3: CASSLSGVNSPLHF

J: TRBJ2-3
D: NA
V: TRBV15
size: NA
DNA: TGTGCCACCAGCAGAGCAAACGGGGGCACAGATACGCAGTATTTT
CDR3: CATSRANGGTDTQYF

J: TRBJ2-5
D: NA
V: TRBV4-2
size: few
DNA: TGTGCCAGCAGCCAGGCGAGACAGCAAGAGACCCAGTACTTC
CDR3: CASSQARQQETQYF

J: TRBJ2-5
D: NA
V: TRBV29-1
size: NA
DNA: TGCAGCGTTGGTTTCGGCGGCGGAGAGACCCAGTACTTC
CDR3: CSVGFGGGETQYF

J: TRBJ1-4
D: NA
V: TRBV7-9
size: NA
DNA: TGTGCCAGCAGCTTAGGACTTGAGCTTAATGAAAAACTGTTTTTT
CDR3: CASSLGLELNEKLFF

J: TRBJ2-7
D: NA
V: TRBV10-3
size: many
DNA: TGTGCCATCAGTGAGTCTTACTCCTACGAGCAGTACTTC
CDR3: CAISESYSYEQYF

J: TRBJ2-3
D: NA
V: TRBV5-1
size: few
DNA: TGCGCCAGCAGCCCCGTCGGCGCAGATACGCAGTATTTT
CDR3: CASSPVGADTQYF

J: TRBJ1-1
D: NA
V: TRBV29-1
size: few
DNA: TGCAGCGTGCGTCCCCAGGTAGGAGACACTGAAGCTTTCTTT
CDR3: CSVRPQVGDTEAFF

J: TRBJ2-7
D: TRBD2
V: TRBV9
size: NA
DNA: TGTGCCAGCAGCGTACTAGCGGGGGGGCAGTACGAGCAGTACTTC
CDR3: CASSVLAGGQYEQYF

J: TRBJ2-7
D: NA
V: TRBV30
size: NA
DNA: TGTGCCTGGAGTGTACGGACTAACGAGCAGTACTTC
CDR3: CAWSVRTNEQYF

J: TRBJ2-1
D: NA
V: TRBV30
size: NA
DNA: TGTGCCTGGGTCTGGGGAATCGGCAATGAGCAGTTCTTC
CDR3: CAWVWGIGNEQFF

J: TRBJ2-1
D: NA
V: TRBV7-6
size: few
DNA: TGTGCCAGCAGCACAGCGGGGACAACCTACAATGAGCAGTTCTTC
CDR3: CASSTAGTTYNEQFF

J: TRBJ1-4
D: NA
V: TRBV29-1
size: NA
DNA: TGCAGCGTTGAGGGGCAGGACGATGAAAAACTGTTTTTT
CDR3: CSVEGQDDEKLFF

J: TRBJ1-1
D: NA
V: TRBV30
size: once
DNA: TGTGCCTGGACTTGGCAGGGAGACACTGAAGCTTTCTTT
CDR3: CAWTWQGDTEAFF